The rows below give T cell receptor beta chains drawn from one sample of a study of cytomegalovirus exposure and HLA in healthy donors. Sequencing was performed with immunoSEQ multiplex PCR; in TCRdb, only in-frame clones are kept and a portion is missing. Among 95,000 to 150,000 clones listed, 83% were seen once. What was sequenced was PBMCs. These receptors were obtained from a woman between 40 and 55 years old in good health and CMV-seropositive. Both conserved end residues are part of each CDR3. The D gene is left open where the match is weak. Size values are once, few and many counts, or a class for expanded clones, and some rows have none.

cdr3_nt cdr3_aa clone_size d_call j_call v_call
TGTGCCAGCAGCTTTTTTGAGGGAACTGGGGCCAACGTCCTGACTTTC CASSFFEGTGANVLTF . . TRBJ2-6 TRBV7-9
TGTGCCAGCAGGGGGTCGGGAGAGGCCTACAATGAGCAGTTCTTC CASRGSGEAYNEQFF . . TRBJ2-1 TRBV6-5
TGTGCCAGCAGCACAGAGGCGGGAGGGCCCACAGATACGCAGTATTTT CASSTEAGGPTDTQYF . TRBD2 TRBJ2-3 TRBV7-6
TGTGCCAGCAGCCAAGATGAGAGATTAGCGGGAGGGAGAACGGAGCAGTTCTTC CASSQDERLAGGRTEQFF . TRBD2 TRBJ2-1 TRBV14
TGTGCCAGTACGCCTGGAGGAGGGAGCTTCGAGCAGTACTTC CASTPGGGSFEQYF . . TRBJ2-7 TRBV19
TGTGCCAGCAGCGCCGGGACTCACTCGGCAGGAGAGACCCAGTACTTC CASSAGTHSAGETQYF . . TRBJ2-5 TRBV7-9
TGTGCCAGCAGCCAAAACAACGGGATATTCCAAGAGACCCAGTACTTC CASSQNNGIFQETQYF . . TRBJ2-5 TRBV9
TGTGCCAGCAGTTTAGGTAGCCCTACTAACTATGGCTACACCTTC CASSLGSPTNYGYTF once . TRBJ1-2 TRBV27
TGTGCCAGCAGTGTTTCGGATTCACCCCTCCACTTT CASSVSDSPLHF . . TRBJ1-6 TRBV6-5
TGTGCCTGGACTCCCGCGGGGAACACAGATACGCAGTATTTT CAWTPAGNTDTQYF . . TRBJ2-3 TRBV30
TGTGCCAGCAGTTACACGGCACTAGCGGAGCAGTACTTC CASSYTALAEQYF . TRBD2 TRBJ2-7 TRBV6-5
TGTGCCAGCAGCCGGGACAGCCTCACCGGGGAGCTGTTTTTT CASSRDSLTGELFF . TRBD1 TRBJ2-2 TRBV28
TGTGCCAGCAGCTCCGAGACAGGGGAGGTTTGGGATAACACCGGGGAGCTGTTTTTT CASSSETGEVWDNTGELFF . TRBD1 TRBJ2-2 TRBV7-2
TGTGCCAGCAGCAACCGGAGGGGGCCTAGTGGGGAAAAACTGTTTTTT CASSNRRGPSGEKLFF . TRBD1 TRBJ1-4 TRBV7-9
TGTGCCTGGACCACTACCCCCGACAGCTCCTACGAGCAGTACTTC CAWTTTPDSSYEQYF once . TRBJ2-7 TRBV30
TGTGCCAGCTCCCACTTTGCCAGGGGGAACTATGGCTACACCTTC CASSHFARGNYGYTF . TRBD1 TRBJ1-2 TRBV28
TGTGCCAGCAGCCAAGATACAGGGGGTTCCTACGAGCAGTACTTC CASSQDTGGSYEQYF . TRBD1 TRBJ2-7 TRBV4-2
TGTGCCAGCAGCCGCATGACGGGACTAGCGGGAGGTTCGACCGGGGAGCTGTTTTTT CASSRMTGLAGGSTGELFF . TRBD2 TRBJ2-2 TRBV28
TGTGCCAGCTCACAGCCCCCGGGGAACACTGAAGCTTTCTTT CASSQPPGNTEAFF . . TRBJ1-1 TRBV18
TGTGCCAGCAGTGACTCACAGACCAATGAGCAGTTCTTC CASSDSQTNEQFF . . TRBJ2-1 TRBV6-4
TGTGCCACCAAGGGACCCACAGGGGGGAACACCGGGGAGCTGTTTTTT CATKGPTGGNTGELFF . TRBD1 TRBJ2-2 TRBV19
TGCGCCAGCAGCCCTCGACTAGCGGGAGGACCTATTTCCAATGAGCAGTTCTTC CASSPRLAGGPISNEQFF . TRBD2 TRBJ2-1 TRBV5-1
TGTGCCAGCAGTGCTGGGGGGGGAACCGGGGAGCTGTTTTTT CASSAGGGTGELFF few TRBD2 TRBJ2-2 TRBV6-4
TGCGCCAGCAGTTGGACCCTAGCGGGCCTATCCTACGAGCAGTACTTC CASSWTLAGLSYEQYF . TRBD2 TRBJ2-7 TRBV5-1